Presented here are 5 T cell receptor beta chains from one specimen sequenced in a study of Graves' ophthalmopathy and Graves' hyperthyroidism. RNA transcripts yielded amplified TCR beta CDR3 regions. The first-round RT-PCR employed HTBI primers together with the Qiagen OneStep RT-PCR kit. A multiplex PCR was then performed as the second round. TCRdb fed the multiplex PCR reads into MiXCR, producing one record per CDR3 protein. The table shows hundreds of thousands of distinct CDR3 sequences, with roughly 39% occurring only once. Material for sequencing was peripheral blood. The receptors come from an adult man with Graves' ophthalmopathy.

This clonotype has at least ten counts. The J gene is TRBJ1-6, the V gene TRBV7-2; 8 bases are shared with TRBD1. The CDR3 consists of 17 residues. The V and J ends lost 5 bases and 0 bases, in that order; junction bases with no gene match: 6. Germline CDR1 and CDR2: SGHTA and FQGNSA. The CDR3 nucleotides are TGTGCCAGCAGCGACACAGGGGGGAGCTCCTATAATTCACCCCTCCACTTT. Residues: CASSDTGGSSYNSPLHF.

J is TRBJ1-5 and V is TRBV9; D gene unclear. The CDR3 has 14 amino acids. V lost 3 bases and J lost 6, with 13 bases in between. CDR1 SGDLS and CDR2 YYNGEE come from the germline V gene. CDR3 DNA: TGTGCCAGCAGCGACAACCTAGCGGCTCAGCCCCAGCATTTT. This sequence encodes CASSDNLAAQPQHF.

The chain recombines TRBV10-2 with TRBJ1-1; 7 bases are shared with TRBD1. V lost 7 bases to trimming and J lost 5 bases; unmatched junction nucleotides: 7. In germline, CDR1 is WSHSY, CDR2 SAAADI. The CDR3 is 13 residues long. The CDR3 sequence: CASTFDRETEAFF. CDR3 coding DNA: TGCGCCAGCACCTTCGACAGGGAAACTGAAGCTTTCTTT.

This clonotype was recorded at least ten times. CDR3 amino acids: CASSPGGVEQYF. In DNA, the CDR3 is TGTGCCAGCAGCCCGGGGGGGGTGGAGCAGTACTTC. The rearrangement links TRBV7-8 to TRBJ2-7, with TRBD2 identical over 8 bases. J was trimmed by 7 bases and V by 5 bases; bases with no gene match: 4. Germline V gene sequence: CDR1 SGHVS, CDR2 FQNEAQ. This CDR3 is 12 amino acids long.

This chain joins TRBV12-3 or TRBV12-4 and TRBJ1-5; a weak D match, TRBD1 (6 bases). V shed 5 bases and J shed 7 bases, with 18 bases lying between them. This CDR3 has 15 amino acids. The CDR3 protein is CASSPLEGVDQPQHF. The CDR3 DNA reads TGTGCCAGCAGTCCCCTGGAGGGGGTGGACCAGCCCCAGCATTTT.